These 21 T cell receptor delta chains originate from one sample sequenced in a study of γδ T cells in repeated Plasmodium falciparum infection. TCRdb re-identified clones in the multiplex PCR reads via CATT. This sample carries approximately 60,000 delta-chain clones, over 1.5% of them seen once, and the ten largest clones take around 16%. Gammadelta T cells were flow-sorted from PBMC into Vgamma9/Vdelta2+ and Vdelta2-negative populations for bulk analysis. Sample: gamma-delta T cells from blood. These TCRs come from a pool of human donors (malaria-infected and uninfected, not separated).

On this clone: This probably arose from a read error, given a far larger clone one base away. The same CDR3 can be traced to other DNA sequences in this sample. CDR3 residues: CALGERQTPGVLLHTDKLIF. The CDR3 nucleotides are TGTGCTCTAGGGGAAAGACAAACCCCAGGAGTACTTCTCCACACCGATAAACTCATCTTT. The chain recombines TRDV1 with TRDJ1; D is perhaps TRDD3 (5 bases). CDR1 is TSWWSYY, CDR2 QGS, per germline. The CDR3 loop spans 20 amino acids.

The table lists this clone with a few counts. The TCRdb record carries a much larger clone's protein, which differs from this DNA's translation at residue 5; a read error is the likely cause, and the protein listed here is the DNA translation. This sequence joins TRDV1 and TRDJ1; D might be TRDD3 (5 bases). The CDR3 spans 19 residues. Germline loops: CDR1 TSWWSYY, CDR2 QGS. The CDR3 DNA reads TGTGCTCTTGGGAAACTAAACCCCGCCTCCCCGGGGAACACCGATAAACTCATCTTT. It encodes CALGKLNPASPGNTDKLIF.

Notes on this clone: One end of the junction varies from germline; a read error may be responsible. The rearrangement uses TRDV1 and TRDJ1; 12 positions match TRDD3. TCRdb records no J gene; here it was assigned by comparing the DNA to germline. This CDR3 has 21 amino acids. The germline V gene encodes CDR1 TSWWSYY and CDR2 QGS. The CDR3 DNA follows: TGTGCTATTGGGAAGGAATCTGCGTACTGGGGGATACCCATCTTCAAAGATAAACTCATCTTT. Its translation: CAIGKESAYWGIPIFKDKLIF.

About this clone: A far larger clone differs by one base, so this is likely a read error. Other DNA sequences of this sample code for an identical CDR3. The V gene call is TRAV38-2/DV8, and the J gene call is absent. The germline CDR1 and CDR2 sequences are TSESDYY and QEAYKQQN. The CDR3 contains 25 residues. The CDR3 protein is CAYRSAFHVSSSPPYSEFPPHKLIF. The CDR3, as DNA: TGTGCTTATAGGAGCGCGTTCCACGTGAGCTCTTCCCCACCGTACTCTGAGTTCCCTCCGCATAAGCTCATCTTT.

This clone was seen a few times. The translation of this DNA and the TCRdb protein of a much larger clone differ at residue 3, probably owing to a read error; the protein shown here is translated from the DNA. V gene TRDV1 combines with J gene TRDJ1; tentative D call: TRDD3 (5 bases). The CDR3 extends over 12 amino acids. Germline V gene data show CDR1 as TSWWSYY and CDR2 as QGS. The DNA for the CDR3 is TGTGCTTTTGGTGGGGACACCGATAAACTCATCTTT. Residues: CAFGGDTDKLIF.

This clone was detected ten times or more. This DNA's translation and the protein TCRdb lists, from a much larger clone, do not match at residue 8, likely due to a read error; the protein shown is translated from the DNA. The genes are TRDV1 and TRDJ1; no firm D call. This CDR3 spans 16 amino acids. V gave up 3 bases and J gave up 0 bases, with 14 bases separating them. Germline V gene data show CDR1 as TSWWSYY and CDR2 as QGS. This chain's CDR3 is CALGDYCFPHTDKLIF. The CDR3 DNA is TGTGCTCTTGGGGACTACTGCTTTCCACACACCGATAAACTCATCTTT.

About this clone itself: This likely stems from a read error, as it lies one base from a far larger clone. Other DNA variants within this sample encode the same CDR3. The rearrangement links TRDV1 to TRDJ1; the match to TRDD3 covers 11 bases. The J gene, absent from TCRdb, was called here by matching the DNA to germline. CDR1 is TSWWSYY, CDR2 QGS, per germline. The CDR3 extends over 23 amino acids. CDR3: CALGATRISPVLGDRFGTDKLIF. The CDR3 coding sequence is TGCGCTCTTGGCGCGACGCGGATCTCCCCCGTACTGGGGGATAGATTTGGCACCGATAAACTCATCTTT.

This clone was counted ten times or more. This likely reflects a read error, since a far larger clone is one base away. The same CDR3 arises from other DNA sequences in this sample as well. J is TRDJ1 and V is TRDV3; 9 positions agree with TRDD3. Germline assignment: CDR1 TVYSNPD and CDR2 GDNSRS (reference sequence). The CDR3 extends over 18 amino acids. The CDR3 bases are TGCGCCTCACCCTCCACTGGGGGAGCCCTACGGTACACCGATAAACTCATCTTT. Translating it yields CASPSTGGALRYTDKLIF.

This clone was found many times. A read error may explain this, as a much larger clone is one base away. Other DNA sequences in the sample encode the same CDR3. The chain couples TRDV1 to TRDJ1; TRDD3 aligns across 9 bases. As TCRdb names no J gene, one was assigned here on the basis of a DNA match to germline. In germline, CDR1 is TSWWSYY, CDR2 QGS. The trim removed 7 bases at V and 7 bases at J, leaving 16 bases unmatched. The CDR3 is made up of 16 amino acids. In nucleotides, the CDR3 is TGTGCTCTTGTGTTCGGCCCCTTGGGGGATATCTCTAAACTCATCTTT. As protein: CALVFGPLGDISKLIF.

At least ten counts were recorded for this clone. The likely explanation is a read error, given a far larger clone one base away. Other DNA sequences in the same sample also yield this CDR3. The chain joins TRDV1 to TRDJ1, with a tentative D call TRDD3 (5 bases). The CDR3 is 17 residues long. Germline V gene sequence: CDR1 TSWWSYY, CDR2 QGS. The CDR3 loop is CALGEPHFPGYTDKLIF. The DNA of the CDR3 is TGTGCCCTTGGGGAACCGCATTTTCCGGGATACACCGATAAACTCATCTTT.

This clone was counted many times. This chain uses TRDV1 with TRDJ1; TRDD3 matches 9 bases. The germline gives CDR1 TSWWSYY, CDR2 QGS. The CDR3 is 23 amino acids. The ends lost 8 bases at V and 1 base at J; junction bases unmatched: 32. The CDR3 sequence is CALFLRPCLGDPRSMDFTDKLIF. CDR3 in DNA: TGTGCTCTTTTCCTACGGCCCTGTCTGGGGGATCCACGCTCTATGGATTTCACCGATAAACTCATCTTT.

This clone was seen repeatedly, ten times or more. A read error may account for a junction end that differs from germline. Other DNA sequences in the sample encode the same CDR3. The genes are TRDV1 and TRDJ1, with 12 positions matching TRDD3. The CDR3 has 18 amino acids. The V gene's germline CDR1 is TSWWSYY and CDR2 QGS. The CDR3 DNA reads TGTGCTCTTGGGACACCTGGGGGATACGCATTTCACACCAATAAACTCATCTTT. It is translated as CALGTPGGYAFHTNKLIF.

As to this clone: At one of its ends the junction is not consistent with the germline gene, which may arise from a read error. Other DNA sequences from this sample encode an identical CDR3 as well. This chain uses TRDV1 with TRDJ1; 10 bases align to TRDD3. The length of the CDR3 is 21 residues. The germline gives CDR1 TSWWSYY, CDR2 QGS. The CDR3 region has the DNA TGTGCTCTTGGAGCATTTCCTTCGAAGGTTGGGGGATACAGGTACGCCGACAAACTCATCTTT. It is translated as CALGAFPSKVGGYRYADKLIF.

The table lists this clone with a few counts. The translation of this DNA and the TCRdb protein of a much larger clone differ at residue 17, probably owing to a read error; the protein shown here is translated from the DNA. V is TRDV1 and J is TRDJ1; 10 nucleotides agree with TRDD3. TCRdb leaves out the J gene; it was filled in here by matching the DNA to germline. The CDR3 loop spans 21 amino acids. Germline-derived CDR1 and CDR2 are TSWWSYY and QGS. The CDR3 protein is CALGEMNTGGYAVRYTNKLIF. In DNA form, the CDR3 reads TGTGCTCTTGGGGAAATGAACACCGGGGGATACGCAGTAAGGTACACCAATAAACTCATCTTT.

This clone was seen more than once but under ten times. This likely traces to a read error, being one base from a far larger clone. Other nucleotide sequences in the sample specify the same CDR3. This chain uses TRDV1 with TRDJ1, with D uncertain. TCRdb does not report a J gene; here it was assigned by matching the DNA to germline references. Germline-derived CDR1 and CDR2 are TSWWSYY and QGS. V was clipped by 0 bases and J by 0 bases, with 32 bases between them. The CDR3 runs to 23 residues. CDR3 loop: CALGELITKFSSPEGPYTDKLIF. DNA of the CDR3: TGTGCTCTTGGGGAACTAATAACGAAGTTTAGTTCCCCCGAGGGGCCATACACCGATAAACTCATCTTT.

This clone was observed a handful of times. This likely traces to a read error, being one base from a far larger clone. This sample also contains other DNA sequences that code for the same CDR3. Here the CDR3 reads CACDRGIKTDKLIF. The CDR3 DNA sequence: TGTGCCTGTGACCGGGGGATTAAGACCGATAAGCTCATCTTT. V usage is TRDV2 and J usage is TRDJ1; 7 nucleotides align to TRDD3. CDR1 is GEAIGNYY and CDR2 is EKD in the germline V gene. This CDR3 has 14 amino acids.

This clone was seen only a few times. A read error is the likely source, as a far larger clone sits one nucleotide away. This same CDR3 is encoded by further DNA sequences in the sample. The chain recombines TRDV1 with TRDJ1; 9 nucleotides align to TRDD3. Because TCRdb records no J gene, it was assigned here through a match of the DNA to germline. This CDR3 is built from 23 residues. CDR1 is TSWWSYY and CDR2 is QGS in the germline V gene. J lost 0 bases, V lost 6 bases, and 29 bases had no gene match. The CDR3 here is CALGETVLPSAMGIRANTDKLIF. For the CDR3, the DNA is TGTGCTCTTGGAGAGACTGTCCTGCCTTCCGCGATGGGGATACGCGCTAACACCGATAAACTCATCTTT.

The sample holds a few counts of this clone. A read error likely explains why the TCRdb protein, taken from a much larger clone, differs from this DNA's translation at residue 9; the protein shown is translated from the DNA. V usage is TRDV1 and J usage is TRDJ1; D unclear. CDR3 length equals 14 residues. CDR1 TSWWSYY and CDR2 QGS come from the germline V gene. Trimming cost V 0 bases and J 3 bases, with 8 bases left between them. In DNA form, the CDR3 reads TGTGCTCTTGGGGAACTGGGGTACGCCGATAAACTCATCTTT. This codes for CALGELGYADKLIF.

This clone was counted between two and nine times. This likely traces to a read error, being one base from a far larger clone. This sample also contains other DNA sequences that code for the same CDR3. This sequence joins TRDV1 and TRDJ1; 8 nucleotides match TRDD3. Per germline, CDR1 TSWWSYY and CDR2 QGS. CDR3 length equals 22 residues. The CDR3 spells CALGVNPPSDDQCGIRTDKLIF. The CDR3 DNA is TGTGCACTTGGTGTAAACCCGCCTTCCGACGACCAATGTGGGATACGCACCGATAAACTCATCTTT.

Turning to this clone: The TCRdb record carries a much larger clone's protein, which differs from this DNA's translation at residue 8; a read error is the likely cause, and the protein listed here is the DNA translation. J is TRDJ3 and V is TRDV3; weak D call: TRDD2 (6 bases). The J gene, absent from TCRdb, was called here by matching the DNA to germline. Per germline, CDR1 TVYSNPD and CDR2 GDNSRS (reference sequence). This CDR3 contains 18 residues. V was trimmed by 4 bases and J by 0 bases, leaving 19 bases between them. The CDR3 DNA sequence: TGTGCCTCCCTGGTGCCTTCCGAAAACTCCTGGGACACCCGACAGATGTTTTTC. This codes for CASLVPSENSWDTRQMFF.

This clone showed up many times. It is likely a read error: a sequence one base away is far more abundant. This CDR3 is also generated by other DNA sequences in the sample. The gene calls are TRDV1 and TRDJ1; 10 positions match TRDD3. The V gene's germline CDR1 is TSWWSYY and CDR2 QGS. The CDR3 extends over 18 amino acids. The CDR3 loop is CALGEGLVGGYMTDKLIF. CDR3 bases: TGCGCTCTTGGGGAAGGCCTTGTTGGGGGATACATGACCGATAAACTCATCTTT.